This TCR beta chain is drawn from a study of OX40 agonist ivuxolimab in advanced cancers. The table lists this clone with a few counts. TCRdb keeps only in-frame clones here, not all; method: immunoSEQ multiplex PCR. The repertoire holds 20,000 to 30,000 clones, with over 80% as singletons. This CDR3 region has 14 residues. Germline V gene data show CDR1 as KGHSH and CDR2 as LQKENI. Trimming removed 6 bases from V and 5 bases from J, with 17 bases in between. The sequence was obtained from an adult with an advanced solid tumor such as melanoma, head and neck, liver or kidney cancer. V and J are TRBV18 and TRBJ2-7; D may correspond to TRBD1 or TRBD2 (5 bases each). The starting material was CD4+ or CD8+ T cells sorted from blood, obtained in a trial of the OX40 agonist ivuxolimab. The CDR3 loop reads CASSPTGGSDEQYF. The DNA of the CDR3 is TGTGCCAGCTCGCCCACAGGTGGGAGCGACGAGCAGTACTTC.